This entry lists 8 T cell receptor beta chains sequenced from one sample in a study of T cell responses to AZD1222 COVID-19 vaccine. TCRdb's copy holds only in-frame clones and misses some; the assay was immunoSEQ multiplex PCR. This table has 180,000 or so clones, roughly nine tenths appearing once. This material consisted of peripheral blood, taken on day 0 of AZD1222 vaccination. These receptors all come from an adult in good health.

This CDR3 is CSVGKGYAYGYTF. CDR3 in DNA: TGCAGCGTTGGGAAAGGGTATGCCTATGGCTACACCTTC. This chain uses TRBV29-1 with TRBJ1-2; no clear D gene. Germline V lookup: CDR1 SQVTM, CDR2 ANQGSEA. Trimming removed 4 bases from V and 4 bases from J, with 13 bases in between. There are 13 residues in the CDR3.

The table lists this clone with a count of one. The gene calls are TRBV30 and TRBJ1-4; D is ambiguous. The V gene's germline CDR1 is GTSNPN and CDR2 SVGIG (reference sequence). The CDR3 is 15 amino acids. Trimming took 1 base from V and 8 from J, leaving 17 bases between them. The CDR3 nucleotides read TGTGCCTGGAGTGGAGGCGGAATGGGAGGAGAAAAACTGTTTTTT. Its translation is CAWSGGGMGGEKLFF.

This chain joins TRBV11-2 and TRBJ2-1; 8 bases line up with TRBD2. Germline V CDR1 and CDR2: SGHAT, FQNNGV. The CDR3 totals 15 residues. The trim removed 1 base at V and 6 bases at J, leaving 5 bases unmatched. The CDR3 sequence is CASSLAPGGTNEQFF. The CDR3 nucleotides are TGTGCCAGCAGCTTAGCCCCGGGAGGGACCAATGAGCAGTTCTTC.

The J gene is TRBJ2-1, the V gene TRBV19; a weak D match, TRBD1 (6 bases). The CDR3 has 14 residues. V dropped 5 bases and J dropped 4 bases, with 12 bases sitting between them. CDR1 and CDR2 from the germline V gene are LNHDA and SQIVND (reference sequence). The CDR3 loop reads CASSGGQPYNEQFF. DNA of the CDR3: TGTGCCAGTAGTGGCGGACAGCCATACAATGAGCAGTTCTTC.

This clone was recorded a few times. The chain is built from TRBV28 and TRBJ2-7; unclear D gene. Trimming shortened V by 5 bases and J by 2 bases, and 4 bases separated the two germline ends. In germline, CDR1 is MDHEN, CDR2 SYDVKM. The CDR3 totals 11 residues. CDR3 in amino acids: CASSAAYEQYF. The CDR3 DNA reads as TGTGCCAGCAGTGCCGCCTACGAGCAGTACTTC.

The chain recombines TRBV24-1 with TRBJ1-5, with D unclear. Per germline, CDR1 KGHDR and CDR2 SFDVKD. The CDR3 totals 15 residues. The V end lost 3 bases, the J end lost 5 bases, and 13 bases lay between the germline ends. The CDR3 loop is CATSDPTGPDQPQHF. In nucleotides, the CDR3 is TGTGCCACCAGTGATCCTACGGGCCCAGATCAGCCCCAGCATTTT.

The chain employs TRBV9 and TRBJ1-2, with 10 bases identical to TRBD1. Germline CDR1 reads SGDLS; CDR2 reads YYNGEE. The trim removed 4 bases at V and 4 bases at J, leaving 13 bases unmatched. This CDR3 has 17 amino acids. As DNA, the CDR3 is TGTGCCAGCAGCCCCGGGACAGGGGAAGCACTCACCTATGGCTACACCTTC. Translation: CASSPGTGEALTYGYTF.

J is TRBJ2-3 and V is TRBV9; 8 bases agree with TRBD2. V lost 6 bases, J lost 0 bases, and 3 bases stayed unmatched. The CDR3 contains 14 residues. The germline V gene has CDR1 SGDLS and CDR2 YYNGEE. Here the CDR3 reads CASTAGGSTDTQYF. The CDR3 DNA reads TGTGCCAGCACCGCGGGAGGTAGCACAGATACGCAGTATTTT.